Shown below are 9 T cell receptor beta chains from a single sample sequenced in a study of early stage breast cancer tumors. Profiled with immunoSEQ multiplex PCR; TCRdb holds only in-frame clones, not every one. The repertoire holds more than 60,000 clones, with more than 60% as singletons. Sequencing was carried out using blood. These receptors were taken from a person aged 55 to 75 with breast cancer.

The J gene is TRBJ2-3, the V gene TRBV5-6; 10 bases are a match to TRBD2. CDR3 length equals 16 residues. Losses at the gene ends were 1 base for V and 3 bases for J; bases not matched to a gene: 5. Germline values: CDR1 SGHDT, CDR2 YYEEEE. The DNA for the CDR3 is TGTGCCAGCAGCTTGTCGGGACTAGCGTTAACAGATACGCAGTATTTT. Its translation: CASSLSGLALTDTQYF.

This rearrangement joins TRBV10-2 to TRBJ2-2; no clear D. Germline CDR1 is WSHSY and CDR2 is SAAADI. Trimming stripped 3 bases from V and 5 bases from J, with 4 bases between. CDR3 size: 12 residues. The CDR3 here is CASSERTGELFF. Here the CDR3 DNA reads TGCGCCAGCAGTGAAAGGACCGGGGAGCTGTTTTTT.

V gene TRBV5-1 combines with J gene TRBJ2-7, with 8 nucleotides matching TRBD1. The germline CDR1 and CDR2 sequences are SGHRS and YFSETQ. This CDR3 is built from 13 residues. With 3 bases clipped from V and 2 bases from J, the junction kept 1 base outside the gene matches. In nucleotides, the CDR3 is TGCGCCAGCAGCTCGGACAGGGCCTACGAGCAGTACTTC. Its translation is CASSSDRAYEQYF.

This clone was seen just once. The chain combines TRBV4-1 with TRBJ1-4; TRBD1 matches 9 bases. Trimming took 1 base from V and 7 from J; bases not matched to a gene: 7. Germline V gene sequence: CDR1 MGHRA, CDR2 YSYEKL. There are 16 residues in the CDR3. Here the CDR3 DNA reads TGCGCCAGCAGCCAAGCTGTTGGGACAGGGTCTGAAAAACTGTTTTTT. It specifies CASSQAVGTGSEKLFF.

CDR3 sequence reads: CASSFWVGPSDYGYTF. As DNA, the CDR3 is TGTGCCAGCAGCTTTTGGGTCGGCCCAAGCGACTATGGCTACACCTTC. J is TRBJ1-2 and V is TRBV5-5, with D uncertain. V was pared by 2 bases and J by 3 bases, with 17 bases between. CDR1 SGHKS and CDR2 YYEKEE come from the germline V gene (reference sequence). CDR3 size: 16 residues.

J is TRBJ1-4 and V is TRBV6-1, with a tentative D call TRBD1 (5 bases). Germline V gives CDR1 MNHNS, CDR2 SASEGT. Trimming took 7 bases from V and 8 from J, leaving 8 bases between them. The CDR3 consists of 11 residues. The CDR3 spells CASKGSEKLFF. The CDR3 bases are TGTGCCAGCAAGGGGAGCGAAAAACTGTTTTTT.

This clone was seen a few times. In nucleotides, the CDR3 is TGCGCCAGCAGCCAGGCCGGACAGGCAAACACTGAAGCTTTCTTT. Amino acid sequence: CASSQAGQANTEAFF. The chain has TRBV4-1 and TRBJ1-1; TRBD1 agrees at 7 bases. This CDR3 has 15 amino acids. V trimming: 3 bases; J trimming: 2 bases; junction bases outside the gene matches: 6. The germline CDR1 and CDR2 sequences are MGHRA and YSYEKL.

The chain is built from TRBV7-8 and TRBJ1-1; no definite D call. This CDR3 spans 13 amino acids. Trimming removed 1 base from V and 6 bases from J, with 9 bases in between. Germline loops: CDR1 SGHVS, CDR2 FQNEAQ. The DNA for the CDR3 is TGTGCCAGCAGCTTAGAATGGCAGTCTGAAGCTTTCTTT. Translation gives CASSLEWQSEAFF. Combining the CDR3 with reference TRBV7-8 and TRBJ1-1 gives the whole variable domain GAGVSQSPRYKVAKRGQDVALRCDPISGHVSLFWYQQALGQGPEFLTYFQNEAQLDKSGLPSDRFFAERPEGSVSTLKIQRTQQEDSAVYLCASSLEWQSEAFFGQGTRLTVV.

This clone was seen just once. A junction boundary mismatches the germline segment, possibly from a read error. The V call is TRBV5-6, the J call TRBJ2-7, with a weak D call TRBD2 (6 bases). CDR1 is SGHDT and CDR2 is YYEEEE in the germline V gene. This CDR3 region has 11 residues. This CDR3 reads CASSLMGEVTF. Here the CDR3 DNA reads TGTGCCAGCAGCTTGATGGGGGAGGTGACCTTC.